This T cell receptor beta chain originates from a study of T cells after posttransplantation cyclophosphamide. Findings of the study overall: Recipient CMV seropositivity and CMV reactivation strongly tracked TRB clonality. Donor CD8+ memory clones often dominated recipient blood repertoires at later times. Skin or GI-infiltrating T cells shared few TRB sequences with blood.

Details on this clone: What it recognizes is unknown.

The related graft donor's blood sample was taken on the day of bone marrow donation. The germline CDR1 and CDR2 sequences are SGHTA and FQGNSA. Trimming left V 6 bases short and J 9 bases short, with 15 bases between. This CDR3 spans 14 amino acids. Measured with immunoSEQ multiplex PCR; TCRdb has only the in-frame clones, and not every one. The sample contains 50,000 to 60,000 clones, 90% to 95% of which appear only once. This chain connects TRBV7-2 to TRBJ1-6, with D unclear. This clonotype was sampled from a woman in her twenties or thirties in good health and a related stem cell transplant donor. The sample consisted of PBMCs. CDR3 in DNA: TGTGCCAGCAGTTACGGTCCGATCGTTTCACCCCTCCACTTT. Amino acid sequence: CASSYGPIVSPLHF.